This T cell receptor beta chain was profiled in a study of blood T cell repertoires in COVID-19. Whole-study context: T cells, B-cell-depleted T cells, or PBMCs supplied cDNA or gDNA.

The CDR3 spans 14 residues. After removal of 6 bases from V and 5 bases from J, the junction contained 3 bases not matched to a gene. Per germline, CDR1 LNHDA and CDR2 SQIVND (reference sequence). Using immunoSEQ multiplex PCR, the repertoire was profiled, and TCRdb retains in-frame clones only, with some absent. The top ten clones hold about 2.5% of a sample with 100,000 to 150,000 clones, roughly 80% of them seen once. This sequence originates from a man in his forties or fifties with acute or convalescent COVID-19. The chain links TRBV19 to TRBJ1-6, with 8 bases lining up with TRBD1. The specimen sequenced was peripheral blood. In nucleotides, the CDR3 is TGTGCCAGTAGACCGGGACAGGATAATTCACCCCTCCACTTT. Protein product: CASRPGQDNSPLHF.